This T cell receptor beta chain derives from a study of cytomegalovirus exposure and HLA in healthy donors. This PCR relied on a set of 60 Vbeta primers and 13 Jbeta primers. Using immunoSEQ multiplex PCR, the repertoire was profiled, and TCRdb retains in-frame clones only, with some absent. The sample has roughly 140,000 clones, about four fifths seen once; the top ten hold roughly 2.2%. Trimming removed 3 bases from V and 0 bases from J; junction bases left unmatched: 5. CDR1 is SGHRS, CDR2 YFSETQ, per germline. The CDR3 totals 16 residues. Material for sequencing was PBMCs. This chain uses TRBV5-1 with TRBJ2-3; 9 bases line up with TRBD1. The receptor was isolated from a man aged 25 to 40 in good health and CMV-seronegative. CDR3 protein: CASSSTGGKSTDTQYF. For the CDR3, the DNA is TGCGCCAGCAGCTCGACAGGGGGGAAAAGCACAGATACGCAGTATTTT.